Below are 24 T cell receptor beta chains sequenced from a single sample in a study of graft-versus-host responses after intestinal transplantation. Sequenced by immunoSEQ multiplex PCR; TCRdb stores in-frame clones only, minus some. Of about 15,000 clones in the sample, approximately 89% were seen once. The sequences come from bone marrow, collected just over 120 days after intestinal transplantation. The receptors here all came from a human patient who received an intestinal transplant, so some T cells may come from the graft donor.

The rearrangement uses TRBV5-6 and TRBJ1-5, with unresolved D. Germline values: CDR1 SGHDT, CDR2 YYEEEE. The CDR3 covers 15 residues. V was shortened by 0 bases and J by 0 bases, with 7 bases between the two germline ends. The CDR3 protein is CASSLGRYSNQPQHF. The CDR3 DNA sequence: TGTGCCAGCAGCTTGGGACGGTATAGCAATCAGCCCCAGCATTTT.

V and J are TRBV6-5 and TRBJ2-7; 9 bases are shared with TRBD1. The CDR3 contains 14 residues. Trimming took 5 bases from V and 7 from J; bases not matched to a gene: 9. CDR1 is MNHEY and CDR2 is SVGAGI in the germline V gene. The chain's CDR3 is CASSPGTGYEEQYF. The CDR3 region has the DNA TGTGCCAGCAGTCCCGGGACAGGGTATGAAGAGCAGTACTTC.

The chain has TRBV9 and TRBJ2-3; TRBD2 matches at 11 bases. Germline CDR1 reads SGDLS; CDR2 reads YYNGEE. V lost 4 bases to trimming and J lost 3 bases; unmatched junction nucleotides: 10. The CDR3 consists of 17 residues. CDR3 bases: TGTGCCAGCAGCCCGACGACTAGCGGGATTACTACAGATACGCAGTATTTT. It translates to CASSPTTSGITTDTQYF.

This clone was seen a handful of times. The chain joins TRBV6-4 to TRBJ2-6; the D is unclear. Germline CDR1 MRHNA, CDR2 SNTAGT. The CDR3 loop spans 16 amino acids. Trimming removed 0 bases from V and 0 bases from J, with 6 bases in between. CDR3 DNA: TGTGCCAGCAGTGACTCTGCTCCCTCTGGGGCCAACGTCCTGACTTTC. It translates to CASSDSAPSGANVLTF.

This clone was recorded once. The chain couples TRBV27 to TRBJ2-7; TRBD1 might be the D (5 bases). Germline lookup yields CDR1 MNHEY and CDR2 SMNVEV (reference sequence). The CDR3 covers 14 residues. V lost 5 bases, J lost 6 bases, and 17 bases lay in between. The CDR3 here is CASSRGPPQGEQYF. DNA of the CDR3: TGTGCCAGCAGTCGTGGCCCCCCCCAGGGCGAGCAGTACTTC.

The rearrangement uses TRBV2 and TRBJ1-5; weak D call: TRBD1 (6 bases). CDR3 length: 15 residues. Germline CDR1 is SNHLY and CDR2 is FYNNEI. V shed 6 bases and J shed 1 base, with 13 bases lying between them. In nucleotides, the CDR3 is TGTGCCAGCAGCCTTGAGGGGGAAAGCAATCAGCCCCAGCATTTT. It is translated as CASSLEGESNQPQHF. The variable domain in full, with the rest retrieved from reference TRBV2 and TRBJ1-5, is EPEVTQTPSHQVTQMGQEVILRCVPISNHLYFYWYRQILGQKVEFLVSFYNNEISEKSEIFDDQFSVERPDGSNFTLKIRSTKLEDSAMYFCASSLEGESNQPQHFGDGTRLSIL.

The chain links TRBV10-3 to TRBJ1-1, with a weak D call TRBD1 (6 bases). CDR1 and CDR2 from the germline V gene are ENHRY and SYGVKD. The CDR3 loop spans 14 amino acids. Trimming shortened V by 0 bases and J by 5 bases, and 10 bases separated the two germline ends. DNA for the CDR3: TGTGCCATCAGTGAGTCTCAGGGGCGGACTGAAGCTTTCTTT. Protein: CAISESQGRTEAFF.

J is TRBJ2-6 and V is TRBV27, with D uncertain. V was pared by 1 base and J by 4 bases, with 11 bases between. The CDR3 runs 16 residues. The germline CDR1 and CDR2 sequences are MNHEY and SMNVEV (reference sequence). CDR3 sequence (DNA): TGTGCCAGCAGTTTATATTCAGGTACGGGGGCCAACGTCCTGACTTTC. This sequence encodes CASSLYSGTGANVLTF.

CDR3 DNA: TGTGCCAGCAGTTTAGGGGTGGGGAGTAAAGGCAATGAGCAGTTCTTC. Translation gives CASSLGVGSKGNEQFF. This rearrangement joins TRBV28 to TRBJ2-1; perhaps TRBD2 as D (5 bases). CDR1 and CDR2 (germline): MDHEN, SYDVKM. The CDR3 has 16 amino acids. Trimming removed 2 bases at V and 6 bases at J, with 17 bases between.

The V gene is TRBV27, the J gene TRBJ2-7; D gene uncertain. CDR3 length equals 12 residues. Germline V gives CDR1 MNHEY, CDR2 SMNVEV (reference sequence). Trimming left V 5 bases short and J 3 bases short, with 8 bases between. The CDR3 reads CASSPTGYEQYF. CDR3 DNA: TGTGCCAGCAGTCCCACGGGCTACGAGCAGTACTTC.

The chain carries TRBV5-1 and TRBJ2-1; the match to TRBD1 covers 8 bases. The trim removed 4 bases at V and 5 bases at J, leaving 5 bases unmatched. In germline, CDR1 is SGHRS, CDR2 YFSETQ. The CDR3 has 14 residues. CDR3 sequence: CASSTGGLHNEQFF. CDR3 in DNA: TGCGCCAGCAGCACAGGGGGGCTCCACAATGAGCAGTTCTTC.

The J gene is TRBJ2-2, the V gene TRBV30; 7 bases are a match to TRBD1. Germline V gene data show CDR1 as GTSNPN and CDR2 as SVGIG (reference sequence). The CDR3 runs to 13 residues. V lost 3 bases to trimming and J lost 5 bases; unmatched junction nucleotides: 3. The CDR3 DNA reads as TGTGCCTGGAGAAGCAGGGGGACCGGGGAGCTGTTTTTT. Protein: CAWRSRGTGELFF.

The chain recombines TRBV30 with TRBJ2-7; the D is unclear. The CDR3 contains 14 residues. Germline CDR1 and CDR2: GTSNPN and SVGIG (reference sequence). Between the trimmed V and J ends, which lost 0 bases and 3 bases, there was a span of 12 bases. The CDR3 loop reads CAWSVAQTNYEQYF. DNA for the CDR3: TGTGCCTGGAGTGTAGCCCAGACAAACTACGAGCAGTACTTC.

In its sample, this clone was seen once. This chain uses TRBV5-4 with TRBJ2-5; TRBD2 matches at 9 bases. The germline V gene encodes CDR1 SGHNT and CDR2 YYREEE (reference sequence). Trimming at V came to 0 bases and at J to 4 bases, leaving 1 base not matched to a gene. The CDR3 length is 14 residues. The CDR3 DNA reads as TGTGCCAGCAGCTTGGCTAGCGGGACAGAGACCCAGTACTTC. Its protein is CASSLASGTETQYF.

This clone was counted a single time. The chain's CDR3 is CASSPSNTDRDNGYTF. The CDR3 nucleotides read TGTGCCAGCAGCCCAAGTAATACTGACAGGGACAATGGCTACACCTTC. J is TRBJ1-2 and V is TRBV7-9; the match to TRBD1 covers 7 bases. Trimming took 5 bases from V and 6 from J; bases not matched to a gene: 15. Germline V gives CDR1 SEHNR, CDR2 FQNEAQ (reference sequence). The CDR3 sequence is 16 residues long.

This chain uses TRBV5-6 with TRBJ2-5; 8 bases fit TRBD2. The better agreement between TRBJ2-7 and the DNA end casts doubt on the J call. Germline CDR1 is SGHDT and CDR2 is YYEEEE. This CDR3 is 16 amino acids long. CDR3 in DNA: TGTGCCAGCAGCTCCGGGACTAGTAGTCAATACGGCGAGCAGTACTTC. Encoded protein: CASSSGTSSQYGEQYF.

The gene calls are TRBV14 and TRBJ2-6; D unclear. V dropped 5 bases and J dropped 0 bases, with 14 bases sitting between them. Germline CDR1 reads SGHDN; CDR2 reads FVKESK. This CDR3 is 17 amino acids long. CDR3 in DNA: TGTGCCAGCAGCTCATCGGCATGGGTCTCTGGGGCCAACGTCCTGACTTTC. Translated, it gives CASSSSAWVSGANVLTF.

The count of this clone is one. The V and J genes are TRBV7-3 and TRBJ2-3, with 7 bases identical to TRBD1. This CDR3 is built from 14 residues. Germline trimming cut 5 bases from V and 2 bases from J; bases unmatched to any gene: 4. CDR1 is SGHTA, CDR2 FQGTGA, per germline. The CDR3 DNA reads TGTGCCAGCAGCCGGACAGGCTACACAGATACGCAGTATTTT. Amino acids: CASSRTGYTDTQYF.

The rearrangement links TRBV5-1 to TRBJ2-3; 9 bases fit TRBD1. The CDR3 is 17 amino acids. Unmatched junction bases numbered 12, after V lost 4 bases and J lost 3 bases. Germline V gives CDR1 SGHRS, CDR2 YFSETQ. DNA for the CDR3: TGCGCCAGCAGCGGAGTACAGGGGGCGAGTTCTACAGATACGCAGTATTTT. Encoded protein: CASSGVQGASSTDTQYF.

The chain recombines TRBV9 with TRBJ1-5; D is undetermined. V was pared by 5 bases and J by 1 base, with 10 bases between. Per the germline V gene, CDR1 is SGDLS and CDR2 is YYNGEE. This CDR3 contains 14 residues. CDR3: CASSPSGSNQPQHF. DNA for the CDR3: TGTGCCAGCAGTCCCAGCGGAAGCAATCAGCCCCAGCATTTT.

This chain uses TRBV7-2 with TRBJ2-7; D gene uncertain. Germline CDR1 SGHTA, CDR2 FQGNSA. The CDR3 runs 12 residues. The V end was cut by 1 base, the J end by 5 bases, with 6 bases between. CDR3 loop: CASSLESNEQYF. Written as DNA, the CDR3 is TGTGCCAGCAGCTTAGAGTCCAACGAGCAGTACTTC.

CDR3 nucleotide sequence: TGTGCCAGCAGCAAAGCGCCGACTAGCGGGAGGGTCCGCACCTACAATGAGCAGTTCTTC. As protein: CASSKAPTSGRVRTYNEQFF. The chain couples TRBV21-1 to TRBJ2-1; TRBD2, the table's D call, lacks a check against the DNA. TRBV21-1 is reported as a pseudogene. This CDR3 is built from 20 residues.

This sequence joins TRBV4-1 and TRBJ2-3; either TRBD1 or TRBD2 may supply D (6 bases each). Germline CDR1 is MGHRA and CDR2 is YSYEKL. V lost 4 bases, J lost 5 bases, and 19 bases lay in between. The CDR3 consists of 16 residues. The CDR3 DNA sequence: TGCGCCAGCAGCCTTGAGGGGGGAACTATTGTAGATACGCAGTATTTT. This gives the protein CASSLEGGTIVDTQYF.

Here the CDR3 reads CASSLRSPRAIKWEQYF. In DNA, the CDR3 is TGTGCCAGCAGCTTACGATCGCCCAGAGCGATTAAGTGGGAGCAGTACTTC. This sequence joins TRBV7-9 and TRBJ2-7; D not resolved. Germline CDR1 SEHNR, CDR2 FQNEAQ (reference sequence). The germline V and J ends were trimmed by 2 bases and 7 bases, with 24 bases remaining between them. This CDR3 region has 17 residues.